A selection of T cell receptor beta chains follows, all from one sample in a study of tumor-infiltrating lymphocytes in primary liver carcinoma. In TCRdb, the multiplex PCR reads were re-called with MiXCR into one record per CDR3 protein. The sample holds roughly 22,000 distinct CDR3 sequences, around 84% seen once. The source material was liver tumor tissue from sampling region 2. Every receptor here comes from a woman aged 25-40 years with primary liver carcinoma and hepatitis B virus infection. Both conserved end residues are part of each CDR3. D genes are given only for firm matches. Expanded clones are given a class, and other clones once, few, many or no size at all.

cdr3_aa	cdr3_nt	d_call	clone_size	j_call	v_call
CASSPWRGKLFF	TGTGCCAGCAGCCCCTGGAGGGGAAAGTTGTTTTTT	NA	NA	TRBJ1-4	TRBV11-2
CAIGKPGTGADTQYF	TGTGCCATCGGTAAACCCGGGACAGGGGCCGATACGCAATATTTT	TRBD1	NA	TRBJ2-3	TRBV10-3
CASSQEGLVGGPADTQYF	TGCGCCAGCAGCCAAGAAGGTCTAGTGGGAGGGCCAGCAGATACACAGTATTTT	TRBD2	NA	TRBJ2-3	TRBV4-3
CAGASGSGNEQFF	TGTGCCGGCGCTAGCGGGAGTGGGAATGAGCAGTTCTTC	TRBD2	few	TRBJ2-1	TRBV11-3
CASSFTFGISGSLDTQYF	TGTGCCAGCAGCTTCACATTTGGGATTAGCGGGAGTTTAGATACGCAATATTTT	TRBD2	NA	TRBJ2-3	TRBV11-2
CSVKADRGRAETQYF	TGCAGCGTTAAGGCGGACAGGGGGCGGGCGGAGACACAGTACTTC	TRBD1	NA	TRBJ2-5	TRBV29-1
CAISPTEIRDEQFF	TGTGCCATCAGTCCCACAGAGATCCGGGATGAGCAGTTCTTC	NA	NA	TRBJ2-1	TRBV10-3
CGVEIGRGVWETQYF	TGCGGCGTTGAAATCGGAAGGGGAGTGTGGGAGACCCAGTACTTC	NA	NA	TRBJ2-5	TRBV29-1
CASSSRIDTQYF	TGTGCCAGCAGCTCGCGCATAGATACACAGTATTTT	NA	few	TRBJ2-3	TRBV11-2
CASSSLQGGNEQSF	TGTGCCAGTAGTTCACTCCAGGGAGGCAATGAACAGTCCTTC	NA	NA	TRBJ2-1	TRBV12-3/TRBV12-4
CASSLPTEQFF	TGTGCCAGCAGCCTTCCGACAGAGCAGTTCTTC	NA	many	TRBJ2-1	TRBV6-1
CASSLDRDLSYNQYF	TGTGCCAGCAGCTTAGACCGGGACCTATCCTACAATCAGTACTTC	NA	NA	TRBJ2-7	TRBV11-3